One sample yielded the 24 T cell receptor beta chains listed below, sequenced in a study of blood T cell repertoires in COVID-19. The method was immunoSEQ multiplex PCR; TCRdb's version includes in-frame clones alone and lacks a portion of them. The data contain 200,000 to 250,000 clones, 86% of them singletons. Sequencing was performed on PBMCs or T cells enriched from blood (not recorded which). All receptors derive from a woman in her thirties or forties with acute COVID-19.

V usage is TRBV9 and J usage is TRBJ2-3; D remains ambiguous. V was shortened by 3 bases and J by 0 bases, with 14 bases between the two germline ends. The CDR3 extends over 16 amino acids. Per the germline V gene, CDR1 is SGDLS and CDR2 is YYNGEE. The CDR3 protein is CASSAAGSTSTDTQYF. Here the CDR3 DNA reads TGTGCCAGCAGCGCAGCCGGGTCCACTAGCACAGATACGCAGTATTTT. Variable domain in full (rest from reference TRBV9 and TRBJ2-3): DSGVTQTPKHLITATGQRVTLRCSPRSGDLSVYWYQQSLDQGLQFLIQYYNGEERAKGNILERFSAQQFPDLHSELNLSSLELGDSALYFCASSAAGSTSTDTQYFGPGTRLTVL.

This chain connects TRBV5-8 to TRBJ2-1; possibly TRBD2 for D (6 bases). The CDR3 totals 15 residues. Germline CDR1 and CDR2: SGHTS and YDEGEE. Between the trimmed V and J ends, which lost 4 bases and 8 bases, there was a span of 19 bases. CDR3: CASSPRGRRLHEQFF. DNA for the CDR3: TGTGCCAGCAGCCCGCGGGGACGGCGGCTGCATGAGCAGTTCTTC.

This chain uses TRBV5-1 with TRBJ1-1; no clear D gene. Trimming removed 1 base from V and 1 base from J, with 8 bases in between. Germline V gene lookup returns CDR1 SGHRS and CDR2 YFSETQ. CDR3 size: 14 residues. This CDR3 reads CASSLTVTNTEAFF. DNA of the CDR3: TGCGCCAGCAGCTTGACAGTCACGAACACTGAAGCTTTCTTT.

The chain combines TRBV6-6 with TRBJ2-3, with TRBD2 identical over 9 bases. The CDR3 contains 16 residues. CDR1 and CDR2 from the germline V gene are MNHNY and SVGAGI (reference sequence). Unmatched junction bases numbered 1, after V lost 0 bases and J lost 0 bases. CDR3 DNA: TGTGCCAGCAGTTACTCTCTAGCGGGGAGCACAGATACGCAGTATTTT. Amino acids: CASSYSLAGSTDTQYF.

J is TRBJ1-2 and V is TRBV28; D is unresolved. The CDR3 is 14 residues long. CDR1 and CDR2 from the germline V gene are MDHEN and SYDVKM. V lost 1 base and J 2 bases, leaving 8 bases between the germline ends. CDR3: CASSLFAGNYGYTF. In nucleotides, the CDR3 is TGTGCCAGCAGTTTATTCGCGGGGAACTATGGCTACACCTTC.

The rearrangement links TRBV5-6 to TRBJ1-1; no reliable D call. There are 13 residues in the CDR3. The V end lost 0 bases, the J end lost 8 bases, and 11 bases lay between the germline ends. Germline V gene data show CDR1 as SGHDT and CDR2 as YYEEEE. CDR3 protein: CASSLGSGLEAFF. CDR3 sequence (DNA): TGTGCCAGCAGCTTGGGATCTGGGCTAGAAGCTTTCTTT.

The rearrangement uses TRBV5-5 and TRBJ1-6, with D unresolved. The ends were cut back, 5 bases at V and 10 bases at J, with 16 bases in the middle. Germline CDR1 is SGHKS and CDR2 is YYEKEE (reference sequence). CDR3 length: 14 residues. The DNA of the CDR3 is TGTGCCAGCAGTTCAGAGGCCTTGATCTCACCCCTCCACTTT. Translation gives CASSSEALISPLHF.

The genes are TRBV10-2 and TRBJ1-5; 9 nucleotides match TRBD1. This CDR3 is 16 amino acids long. Trimming at V came to 2 bases and at J to 4 bases, leaving 6 bases not matched to a gene. The germline V gene has CDR1 WSHSY and CDR2 SAAADI. The CDR3 loop is CASSENRGQGNQPQHF. In DNA, the CDR3 is TGCGCCAGCAGTGAGAATAGGGGACAGGGAAATCAGCCCCAGCATTTT.

The chain is built from TRBV7-9 and TRBJ1-2, with D possibly matching TRBD1 (6 bases). V gave up 5 bases and J gave up 0 bases, with 16 bases separating them. The CDR3 length is 16 residues. The germline gives CDR1 SEHNR, CDR2 FQNEAQ (reference sequence). CDR3 bases: TGTGCCAGCAGCCCAGAGGGGCAGGGGACTAACTATGGCTACACCTTC. Encoded protein: CASSPEGQGTNYGYTF.

This clone was counted a few times. The CDR3, as DNA: TGTGCCAGCAGCCCCTCACCCAGGGTTGAAAAACTGTTTTTT. It specifies CASSPSPRVEKLFF. The genes are TRBV7-2 and TRBJ1-4, with D tentatively TRBD1 (5 bases). V gave up 5 bases and J gave up 7 bases, with 14 bases separating them. Germline V lookup: CDR1 SGHTA, CDR2 FQGNSA. The CDR3 is 14 residues long.

The CDR3 spells CASRYRTGTNTEAFF. The CDR3 region has the DNA TGTGCCAGCAGGTACCGGACAGGGACGAACACTGAAGCTTTCTTT. The chain is built from TRBV7-2 and TRBJ1-1; 8 bases align to TRBD1. This CDR3 has 15 amino acids. Trimming cost V 6 bases and J 1 base; bases outside gene matches: 7. CDR1 is SGHTA and CDR2 is FQGNSA in the germline V gene. Full variable domain (missing parts from reference TRBV7-2 and TRBJ1-1): GAGVSQSPSNKVTEKGKDVELRCDPISGHTALYWYRQSLGQGLEFLIYFQGNSAPDKSGLPSDRFSAERTGGSVSTLTIQRTQQEDSAVYLCASRYRTGTNTEAFFGQGTRLTVV.

The chain recombines TRBV18 with TRBJ1-1, with D unresolved. The CDR3 extends over 13 amino acids. In germline, CDR1 is KGHSH, CDR2 LQKENI. Trimming took 4 bases from V and 4 from J, leaving 10 bases between them. The CDR3 bases are TGTGCCAGCTCACTCTTCCCCAGCACTGAAGCTTTCTTT. It translates to CASSLFPSTEAFF.

V and J are TRBV6-5 and TRBJ1-1; TRBD1 agrees at 7 bases. V trimming: 6 bases; J trimming: 7 bases; junction bases outside the gene matches: 11. The CDR3 spans 14 residues. Germline assignment: CDR1 MNHEY and CDR2 SVGAGI. This CDR3 is CASRDRERRSEAFF. CDR3 DNA: TGTGCCAGCAGAGACAGGGAACGCAGGAGTGAAGCTTTCTTT.

V and J are TRBV6-1 and TRBJ2-5; the D gene is possibly TRBD2 (7 bases). Germline V CDR1 and CDR2: MNHNS, SASEGT. This CDR3 contains 15 residues. Trimming shortened V by 3 bases and J by 3 bases, and 14 bases separated the two germline ends. CDR3 DNA sequence: TGTGCCAGCAGTGAGGGGGCGGGGAGGGAAGAGACCCAGTACTTC. Protein sequence: CASSEGAGREETQYF.

The chain recombines TRBV27 with TRBJ1-1; TRBD1 matches at 10 bases. The trim removed 5 bases at V and 2 bases at J, leaving 11 bases unmatched. CDR1 and CDR2 (germline): MNHEY, SMNVEV (reference sequence). CDR3 length equals 17 residues. For the CDR3, the DNA is TGTGCCAGCAGTCCGAGGACAGGGGGACTAACCAACACTGAAGCTTTCTTT. The encoded protein is CASSPRTGGLTNTEAFF.

V and J are TRBV14 and TRBJ1-2, with TRBD1 matching 7 bases. V gave up 4 bases and J gave up 4 bases; unmatched junction bases: 6. Germline V lookup: CDR1 SGHDN, CDR2 FVKESK. The CDR3 loop spans 14 amino acids. The CDR3 region is CASSRLTGFYGYTF. CDR3 sequence (DNA): TGTGCCAGCAGCCGCCTGACAGGGTTCTATGGCTACACCTTC.

The CDR3 bases are TGTGCCAGCCGCAGGGGAGGGAATGAGCAGTTCTTC. Translated, it gives CASRRGGNEQFF. This sequence joins TRBV19 and TRBJ2-1; weak D call: TRBD2 (7 bases). CDR3 length: 12 residues. The V and J ends lost 9 bases and 7 bases respectively, with 13 bases between them. Germline CDR1 reads LNHDA; CDR2 reads SQIVND (reference sequence).

The V and J genes are TRBV2 and TRBJ1-5; weak D call: TRBD1 (5 bases). Trimming cost V 2 bases and J 1 base, with 9 bases left between them. Looked up from germline, CDR1 is SNHLY and CDR2 is FYNNEI. This CDR3 region has 15 residues. In DNA form, the CDR3 reads TGTGCCAGCAGTGAAATTCGGGGGAGCAATCAGCCCCAGCATTTT. Translating it yields CASSEIRGSNQPQHF.

This clone appeared a few times. The chain employs TRBV24-1 and TRBJ2-1, with D possibly TRBD2 on 6 matching bases. V shed 3 bases and J shed 4 bases, with 12 bases lying between them. The CDR3 is 15 residues long. The germline CDR1 and CDR2 sequences are KGHDR and SFDVKD. The CDR3 bases are TGTGCCACCAGTGATCGAAGCGGGCAATACAATGAGCAGTTCTTC. Residues: CATSDRSGQYNEQFF.

The V and J genes are TRBV5-1 and TRBJ1-1, with a possible D match to TRBD1 (6 bases). V was shortened by 4 bases and J by 4 bases, with 17 bases between the two germline ends. The germline V gene has CDR1 SGHRS and CDR2 YFSETQ. There are 15 residues in the CDR3. The CDR3 DNA reads as TGCGCCAGCAGCATTAGGGGGTATTCGACCACTGAAGCTTTCTTT. It specifies CASSIRGYSTTEAFF.

V gene TRBV4-1 combines with J gene TRBJ1-2; TRBD1 agrees at 10 bases. Germline lookup yields CDR1 MGHRA and CDR2 YSYEKL. The CDR3 totals 15 residues. The ends lost 1 base at V and 8 bases at J; junction bases unmatched: 7. The CDR3 DNA sequence: TGCGCCAGCAGCCAAGCGGGACAGGGGATCGGGGGCTACACCTTC. Translating it yields CASSQAGQGIGGYTF.

This sequence joins TRBV2 and TRBJ1-1; a weak D match, TRBD1 (5 bases). This CDR3 has 11 residues. Germline lookup yields CDR1 SNHLY and CDR2 FYNNEI. V was cut by 8 bases and J by 6 bases, with 10 bases left in between. The CDR3 here is CASWVGAEAFF. The CDR3 DNA follows: TGTGCCAGCTGGGTAGGGGCTGAAGCTTTCTTT.

The CDR3 bases are TGTGCCAGTAGGACAGATTCTAATTCACCCCTCCACTTT. Its protein is CASRTDSNSPLHF. The chain links TRBV2 to TRBJ1-6; tentatively, D is TRBD1 (6 bases). With 9 bases removed from V and 6 bases from J, the gap between germline ends came to 12 bases. Germline V lookup: CDR1 SNHLY, CDR2 FYNNEI. This CDR3 spans 13 amino acids.

The V and J genes are TRBV19 and TRBJ1-6; 9 bases map to TRBD1. The V and J ends lost 6 bases and 5 bases, in that order; junction bases with no gene match: 2. Germline V gene sequence: CDR1 LNHDA, CDR2 SQIVND (reference sequence). CDR3 length: 14 residues. The CDR3 protein is CASSRTGDNSPLHF. In DNA, the CDR3 is TGTGCCAGTAGCCGGACAGGGGATAATTCACCCCTCCACTTT.